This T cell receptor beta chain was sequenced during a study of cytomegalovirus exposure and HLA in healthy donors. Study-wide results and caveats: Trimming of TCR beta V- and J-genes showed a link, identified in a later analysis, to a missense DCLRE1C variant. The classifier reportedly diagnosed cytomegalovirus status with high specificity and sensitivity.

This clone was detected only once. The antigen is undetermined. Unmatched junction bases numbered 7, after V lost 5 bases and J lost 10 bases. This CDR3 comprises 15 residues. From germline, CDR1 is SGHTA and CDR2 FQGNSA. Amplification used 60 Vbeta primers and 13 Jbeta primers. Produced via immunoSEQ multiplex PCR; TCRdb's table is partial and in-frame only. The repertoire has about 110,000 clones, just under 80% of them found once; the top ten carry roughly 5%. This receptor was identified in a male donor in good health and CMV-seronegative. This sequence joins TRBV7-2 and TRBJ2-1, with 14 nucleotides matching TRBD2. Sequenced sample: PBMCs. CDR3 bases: TGTGCCAGCAGCCTACGACTAGCGGGAGGGCTCGAGCAGTTCTTC. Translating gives CASSLRLAGGLEQFF.